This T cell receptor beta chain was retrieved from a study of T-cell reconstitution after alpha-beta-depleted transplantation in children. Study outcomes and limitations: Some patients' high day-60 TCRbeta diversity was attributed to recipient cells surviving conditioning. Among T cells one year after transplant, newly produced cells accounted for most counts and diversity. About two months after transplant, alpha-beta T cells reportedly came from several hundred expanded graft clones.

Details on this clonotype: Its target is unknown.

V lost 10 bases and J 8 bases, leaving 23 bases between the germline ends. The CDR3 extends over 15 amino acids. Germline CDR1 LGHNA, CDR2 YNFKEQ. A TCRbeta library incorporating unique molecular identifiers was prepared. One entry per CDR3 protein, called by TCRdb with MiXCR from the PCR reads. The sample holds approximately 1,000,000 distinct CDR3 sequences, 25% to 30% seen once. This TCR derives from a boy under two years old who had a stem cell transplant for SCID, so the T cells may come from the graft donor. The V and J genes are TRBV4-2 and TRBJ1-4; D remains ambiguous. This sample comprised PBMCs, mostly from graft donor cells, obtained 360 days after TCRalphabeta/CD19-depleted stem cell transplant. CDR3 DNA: TGTGCCATGAGCCCCGAGCTCCACGCCGGAGAAAAACTGTTTTTT. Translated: CAMSPELHAGEKLFF.